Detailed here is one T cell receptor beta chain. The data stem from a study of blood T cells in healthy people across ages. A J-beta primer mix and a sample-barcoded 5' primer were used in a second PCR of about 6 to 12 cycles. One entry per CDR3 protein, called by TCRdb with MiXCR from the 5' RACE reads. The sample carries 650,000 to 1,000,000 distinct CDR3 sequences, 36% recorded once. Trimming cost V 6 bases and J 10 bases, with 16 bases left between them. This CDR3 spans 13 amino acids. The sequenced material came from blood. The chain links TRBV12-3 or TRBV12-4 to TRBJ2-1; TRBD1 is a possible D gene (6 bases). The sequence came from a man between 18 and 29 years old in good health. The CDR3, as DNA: TGTGCCAGCAGGGAACAGGGTGAAAAGGAGCAGTTCTTC. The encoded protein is CASREQGEKEQFF.